This T cell receptor beta chain comes out of a study of spatial heterogeneity in lung cancer. TCRdb used MiXCR to reprocess the 5' RACE reads, holding one entry per CDR3 protein. The table lists 7,000 to 10,000 distinct CDR3 sequences, around a sixth of them singletons, with about 14% in the top ten. Time point here: sample taken at primary tumor resection. Samples were donated by 72 untreated early-stage non-small cell lung cancer patients. The input material, whole RNA from tumor, nontumor lung or frozen PBMC, was sequenced unsorted. The clonotype originates from a male donor with early-stage non-small cell lung cancer. The sample in question was normal lung tissue next to the tumor, obtained at surgery.

This CDR3 is CASSDGTADYGYTF. The CDR3 coding sequence is TGTGCCAGCAGTGATGGGACAGCGGACTATGGCTACACCTTC. The V call is TRBV6-2 or TRBV6-3, the J call TRBJ1-2; 7 bases match TRBD1. This CDR3 spans 14 amino acids. With V trimmed by 5 bases and J by 3 bases, 6 bases remained unmatched. The germline V gene has CDR1 MNHEY and CDR2 SVGEGT.